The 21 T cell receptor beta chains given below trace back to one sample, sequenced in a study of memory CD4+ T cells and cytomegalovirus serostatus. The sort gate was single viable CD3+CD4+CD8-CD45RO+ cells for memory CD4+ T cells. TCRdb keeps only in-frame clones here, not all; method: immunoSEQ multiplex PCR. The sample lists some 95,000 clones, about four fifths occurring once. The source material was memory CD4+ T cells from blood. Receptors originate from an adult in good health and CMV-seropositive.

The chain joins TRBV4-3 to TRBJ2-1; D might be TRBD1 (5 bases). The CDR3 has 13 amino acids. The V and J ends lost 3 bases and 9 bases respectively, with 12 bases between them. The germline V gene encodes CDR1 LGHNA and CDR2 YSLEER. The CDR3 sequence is CASSQDQGTEQFF. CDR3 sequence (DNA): TGCGCCAGCAGCCAGGACCAGGGTACTGAGCAGTTCTTC.

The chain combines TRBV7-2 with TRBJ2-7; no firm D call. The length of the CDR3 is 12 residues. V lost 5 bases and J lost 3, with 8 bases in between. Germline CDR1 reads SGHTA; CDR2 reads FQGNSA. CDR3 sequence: CASSRISYEQYF. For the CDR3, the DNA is TGTGCCAGCAGCCGAATTAGCTACGAGCAGTACTTC.

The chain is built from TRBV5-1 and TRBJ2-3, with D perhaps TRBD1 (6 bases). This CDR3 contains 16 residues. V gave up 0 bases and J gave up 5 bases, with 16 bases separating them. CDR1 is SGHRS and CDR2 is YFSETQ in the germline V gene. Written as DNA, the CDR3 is TGCGCCAGCAGCTTGGTGGGGCAGGGGCCAGAAGATACGCAGTATTTT. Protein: CASSLVGQGPEDTQYF.

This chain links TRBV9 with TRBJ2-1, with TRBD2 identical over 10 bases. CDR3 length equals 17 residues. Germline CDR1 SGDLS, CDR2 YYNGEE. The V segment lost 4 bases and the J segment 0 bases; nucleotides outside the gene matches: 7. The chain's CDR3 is CASSPRTSGSSYNEQFF. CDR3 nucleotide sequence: TGTGCCAGCAGCCCCAGGACTAGCGGAAGCTCCTACAATGAGCAGTTCTTC.

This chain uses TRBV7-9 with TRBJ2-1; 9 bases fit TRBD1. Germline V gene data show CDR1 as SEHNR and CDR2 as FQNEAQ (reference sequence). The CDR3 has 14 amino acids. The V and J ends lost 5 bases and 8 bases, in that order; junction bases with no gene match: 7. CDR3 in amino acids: CASSADRGGDEQFF. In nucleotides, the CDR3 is TGTGCCAGCAGCGCGGACAGGGGTGGGGATGAGCAGTTCTTC.

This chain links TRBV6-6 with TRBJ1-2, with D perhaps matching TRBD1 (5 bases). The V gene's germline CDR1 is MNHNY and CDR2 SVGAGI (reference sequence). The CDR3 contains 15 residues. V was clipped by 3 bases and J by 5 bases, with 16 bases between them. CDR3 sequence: CASSYRGAGAYGYTF. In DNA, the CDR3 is TGTGCCAGCAGTTATCGGGGCGCTGGGGCGTATGGCTACACCTTC.

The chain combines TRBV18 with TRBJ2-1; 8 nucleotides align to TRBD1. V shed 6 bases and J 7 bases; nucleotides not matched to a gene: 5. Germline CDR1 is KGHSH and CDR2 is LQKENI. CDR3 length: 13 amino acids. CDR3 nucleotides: TGTGCCAGCTCGGGCCAGGGGGCGAATGAGCAGTTCTTC. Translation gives CASSGQGANEQFF.

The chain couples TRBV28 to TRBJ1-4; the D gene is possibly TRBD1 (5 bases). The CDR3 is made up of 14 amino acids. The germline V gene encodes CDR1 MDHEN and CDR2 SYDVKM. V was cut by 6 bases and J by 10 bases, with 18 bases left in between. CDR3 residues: CASSPTGRGGKLFF. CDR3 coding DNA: TGTGCCAGCAGCCCCACAGGACGGGGGGGAAAACTGTTTTTT.

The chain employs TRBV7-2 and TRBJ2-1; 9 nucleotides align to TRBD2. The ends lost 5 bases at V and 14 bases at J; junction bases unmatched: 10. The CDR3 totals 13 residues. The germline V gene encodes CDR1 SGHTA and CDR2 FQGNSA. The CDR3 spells CASSPLIAGVKFF. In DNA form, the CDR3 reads TGTGCCAGCAGCCCCCTAATAGCGGGAGTTAAGTTCTTC.

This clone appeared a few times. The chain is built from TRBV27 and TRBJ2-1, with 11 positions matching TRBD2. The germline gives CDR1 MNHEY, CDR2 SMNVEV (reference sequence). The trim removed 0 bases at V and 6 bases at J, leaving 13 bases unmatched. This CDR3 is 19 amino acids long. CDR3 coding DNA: TGTGCCAGCAGTTTATCACCTCTAGCGGGAGGCCTTAGGGGCAATGAGCAGTTCTTC. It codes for CASSLSPLAGGLRGNEQFF.

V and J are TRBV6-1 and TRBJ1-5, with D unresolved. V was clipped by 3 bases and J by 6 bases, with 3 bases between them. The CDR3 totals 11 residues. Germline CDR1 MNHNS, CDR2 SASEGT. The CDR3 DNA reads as TGTGCCAGCAGTGATGGTCAGCCCCAGCATTTT. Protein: CASSDGQPQHF.

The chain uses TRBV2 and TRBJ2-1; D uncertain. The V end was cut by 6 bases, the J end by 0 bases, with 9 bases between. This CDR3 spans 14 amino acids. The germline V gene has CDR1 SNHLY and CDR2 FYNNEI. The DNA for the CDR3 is TGTGCCAGCAGCAAGGAGAGCTCCTACAATGAGCAGTTCTTC. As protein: CASSKESSYNEQFF.

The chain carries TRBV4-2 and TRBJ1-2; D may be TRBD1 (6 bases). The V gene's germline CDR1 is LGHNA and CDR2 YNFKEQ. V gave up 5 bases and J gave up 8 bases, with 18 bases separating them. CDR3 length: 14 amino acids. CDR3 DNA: TGTGCCAGCAGCTTAACCGGGACATCCGGCGGCTACACCTTC. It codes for CASSLTGTSGGYTF.

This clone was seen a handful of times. The CDR3 nucleotides are TGCAGTGCTAGCCCCAACTATGGCTACACCTTC. It specifies CSASPNYGYTF. The chain is built from TRBV20-1 and TRBJ1-2; no firm D call. The V and J ends lost 3 bases and 2 bases respectively, with 4 bases between them. CDR3 length: 11 amino acids. The germline V gene has CDR1 DFQATT and CDR2 SNEGSKA (reference sequence).

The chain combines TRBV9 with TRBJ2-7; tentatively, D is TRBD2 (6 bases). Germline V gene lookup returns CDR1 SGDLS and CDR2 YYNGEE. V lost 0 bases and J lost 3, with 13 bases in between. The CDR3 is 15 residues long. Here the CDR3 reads CASSVAGESFYEQYF. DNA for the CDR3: TGTGCCAGCAGCGTAGCGGGAGAATCGTTCTACGAGCAGTACTTC.

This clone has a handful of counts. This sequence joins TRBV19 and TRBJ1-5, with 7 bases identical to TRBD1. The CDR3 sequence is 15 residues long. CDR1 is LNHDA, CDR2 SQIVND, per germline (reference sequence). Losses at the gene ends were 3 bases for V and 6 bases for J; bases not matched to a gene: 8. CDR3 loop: CASSMGQGGGQPQHF. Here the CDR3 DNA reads TGTGCCAGTAGTATGGGGCAGGGGGGAGGTCAGCCCCAGCATTTT.

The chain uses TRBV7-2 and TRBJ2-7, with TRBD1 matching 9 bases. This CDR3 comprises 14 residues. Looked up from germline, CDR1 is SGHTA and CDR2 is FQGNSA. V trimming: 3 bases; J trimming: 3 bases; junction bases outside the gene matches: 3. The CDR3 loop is CASSLGQGLYEQYF. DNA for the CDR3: TGTGCCAGCAGCTTGGGACAGGGACTCTACGAGCAGTACTTC.

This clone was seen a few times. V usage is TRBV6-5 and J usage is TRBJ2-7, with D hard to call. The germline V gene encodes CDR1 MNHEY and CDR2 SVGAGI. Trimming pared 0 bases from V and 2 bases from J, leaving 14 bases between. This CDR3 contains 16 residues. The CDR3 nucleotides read TGTGCCAGCAGTTACTCCTACGTTTCCCGAACCTACGAGCAGTACTTC. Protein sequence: CASSYSYVSRTYEQYF.

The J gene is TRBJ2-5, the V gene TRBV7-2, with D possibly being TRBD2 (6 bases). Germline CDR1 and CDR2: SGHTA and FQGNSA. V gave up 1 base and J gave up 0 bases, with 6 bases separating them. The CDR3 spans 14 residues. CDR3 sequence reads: CASSLGTNQETQYF. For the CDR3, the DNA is TGTGCCAGCAGCTTAGGGACTAACCAAGAGACCCAGTACTTC.

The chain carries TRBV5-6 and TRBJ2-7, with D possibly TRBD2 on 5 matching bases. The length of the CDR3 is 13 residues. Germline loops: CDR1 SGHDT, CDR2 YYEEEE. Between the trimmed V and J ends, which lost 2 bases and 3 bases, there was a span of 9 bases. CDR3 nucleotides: TGTGCCAGCAGCTTCTCGGGAAACTACGAGCAGTACTTC. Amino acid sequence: CASSFSGNYEQYF.

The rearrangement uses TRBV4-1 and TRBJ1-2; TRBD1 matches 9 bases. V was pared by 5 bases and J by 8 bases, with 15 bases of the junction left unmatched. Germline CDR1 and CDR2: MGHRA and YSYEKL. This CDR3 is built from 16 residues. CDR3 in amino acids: CASSTGGAGTGYGYTF. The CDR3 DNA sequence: TGCGCCAGCAGCACCGGGGGTGCCGGGACAGGGTACGGCTACACCTTC.